These T cell receptor beta chains were read from a single sample in a study of STAT5B mutations in CD4+ large granular lymphocyte leukemia. Some clones are missing from TCRdb's copy, which holds only in-frame ones; the method was immunoSEQ multiplex PCR. The table has 25,000 to 30,000 clones, roughly 75% seen once. Sequences were obtained from CD4+ T cells from blood buffy coats. These receptor sequences come from a human donor in good health. The CDR3 runs from the conserved cysteine through the conserved F or W. The size entry is marked missing in some rows and otherwise reads once, few, many or a size class.

TRBV9	TRBJ1-1	few	CASSVGIAVNTEAFF
TRBV6-5	TRBJ2-1	-	CASSRRDREVYEQFF
TRBV7-9	TRBJ2-3	-	CASSTGLMLTDTQYF
TRBV18	TRBJ1-4	-	CASSRSITGNEKLFF
TRBV11-2	TRBJ2-5	few	CASSSGFQETQYF
TRBV18	TRBJ2-1	-	CASSLLAGGTNEQFF
TRBV6-1	TRBJ1-6	-	CASSEIRLLYNSPLHF
TRBV27	TRBJ2-7	-	CASRRAGQDSYEQYF
TRBV28	TRBJ1-5	-	CASSRRTLNQPQHF
TRBV5-6	TRBJ1-2	-	CASSKPFPAGQGYYGYTF
TRBV5-6	TRBJ2-3	-	CASSLEDTQYF
TRBV29-1	TRBJ2-7	few	CSVVKGGTTYEQYF
TRBV25-1	TRBJ2-7	-	CASSTSGSIYEQYF
TRBV6-6	TRBJ1-2	-	CASSSEDYGYTF
TRBV7-6	TRBJ2-5	-	CASTRREIQETQYF
TRBV6-1	TRBJ1-4	-	CASSLGDEKLFF
TRBV9	TRBJ1-2	-	CASSPRGANIPRAGYTF
TRBV20-1	TRBJ2-7	-	CAAGNTYEQYF
TRBV19	TRBJ2-1	-	CASKLADSYNEQFF
TRBV19	TRBJ2-7	once	CASSISEGEDDYEQYF
TRBV7-2	TRBJ1-5	-	CASSLDRGVNQPQHF
TRBV7-2	TRBJ2-7	-	CASSPISSYEQYF
TRBV7-9	TRBJ1-5	-	CASSFVNSNQPQHF
TRBV30	TRBJ2-2	-	CAWSIGGVGTGELFF
TRBV7-6	TRBJ2-7	-	CASSLVGGVSSYEQYF
TRBV10-3	TRBJ1-5	-	CATWGGEGVGQPQHF
TRBV7-7	TRBJ2-1	-	CASSVAGVSNEQFF
TRBV11-2	TRBJ2-2	-	CASRSGYGGELFF
TRBV28	TRBJ2-7	few	CASSSAGTSVYEQYF
TRBV12-5	TRBJ2-7	-	CASGPGQGLNEQYF
TRBV30	TRBJ1-1	-	CAWSGPRQGVRAFF
TRBV11-3	TRBJ2-2	-	CASSLDLAGPTGELFF
TRBV11-2	TRBJ2-7	-	CATRTYEQYF
TRBV5-4	TRBJ2-1	-	CASSLGTGGNNEQFF
TRBV5-5	TRBJ1-3	-	CASSLFQERMGFRSGNTIYF
TRBV28	TRBJ2-1	-	CASSLSREQFF
TRBV27	TRBJ2-7	-	CASSSRQGARYEQYF
TRBV10-2	TRBJ2-3	-	CASSDPTSGSGDTQYF
TRBV7-2	TRBJ1-2	-	CASSPAGQRLNYGYTF
TRBV18	TRBJ2-5	few	CASSGTYQETQYF
TRBV5-4	TRBJ2-1	-	CASSLGHRGMGEQFF
TRBV7-2	TRBJ2-1	-	CASSRAGGSTNEQFF
TRBV5-1	TRBJ2-7	-	CASSLAAASSYEQYF